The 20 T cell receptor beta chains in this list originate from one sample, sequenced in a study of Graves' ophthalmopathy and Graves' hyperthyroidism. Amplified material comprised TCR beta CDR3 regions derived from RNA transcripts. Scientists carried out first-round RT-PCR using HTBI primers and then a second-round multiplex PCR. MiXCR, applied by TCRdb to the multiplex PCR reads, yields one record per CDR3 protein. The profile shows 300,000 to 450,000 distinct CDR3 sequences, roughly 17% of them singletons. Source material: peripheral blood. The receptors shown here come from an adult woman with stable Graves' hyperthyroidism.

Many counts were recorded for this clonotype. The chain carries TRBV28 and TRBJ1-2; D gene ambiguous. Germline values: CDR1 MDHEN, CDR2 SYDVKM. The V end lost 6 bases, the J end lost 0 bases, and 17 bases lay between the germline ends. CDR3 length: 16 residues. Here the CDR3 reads CASSPGLKMANYGYTF. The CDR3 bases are TGTGCCAGCAGCCCGGGCCTCAAGATGGCTAACTATGGCTACACCTTC.

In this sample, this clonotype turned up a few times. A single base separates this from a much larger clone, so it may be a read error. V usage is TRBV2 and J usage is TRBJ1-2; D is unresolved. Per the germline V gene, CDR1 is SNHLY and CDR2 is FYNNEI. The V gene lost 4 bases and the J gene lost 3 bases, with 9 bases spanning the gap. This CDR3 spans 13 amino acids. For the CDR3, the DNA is TGTGCCAGCAGTGTCACACCTGACTATGGCTACACCTTC. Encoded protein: CASSVTPDYGYTF.

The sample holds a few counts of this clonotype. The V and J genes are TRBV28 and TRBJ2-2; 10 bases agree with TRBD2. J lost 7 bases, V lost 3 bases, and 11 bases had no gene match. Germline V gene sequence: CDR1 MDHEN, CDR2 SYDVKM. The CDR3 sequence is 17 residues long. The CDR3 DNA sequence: TGTGCCAGCAGTTTTCCCCCTAGCGGGAGTGCCGGCGGGGAGCTGTTTTTT. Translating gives CASSFPPSGSAGGELFF.

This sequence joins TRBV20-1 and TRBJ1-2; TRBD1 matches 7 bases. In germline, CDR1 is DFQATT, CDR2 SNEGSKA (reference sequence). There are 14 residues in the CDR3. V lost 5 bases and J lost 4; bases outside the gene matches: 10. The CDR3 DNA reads TGCAGTGCTTCCGACAGGGTCGTACTCTATGGCTACACCTTC. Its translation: CSASDRVVLYGYTF.

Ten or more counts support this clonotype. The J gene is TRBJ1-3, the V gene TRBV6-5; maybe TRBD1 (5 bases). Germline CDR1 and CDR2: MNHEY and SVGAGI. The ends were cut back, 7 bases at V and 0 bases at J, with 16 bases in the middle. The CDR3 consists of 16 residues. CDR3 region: CASKGERSYSGNTIYF. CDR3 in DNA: TGTGCCAGCAAAGGGGAACGCAGTTACTCTGGAAACACCATATATTTT.

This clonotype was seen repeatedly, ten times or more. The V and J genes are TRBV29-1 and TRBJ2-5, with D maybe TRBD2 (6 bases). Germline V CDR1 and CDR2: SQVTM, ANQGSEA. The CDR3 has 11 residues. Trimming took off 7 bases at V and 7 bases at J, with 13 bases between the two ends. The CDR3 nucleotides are TGCAGCGACGTGGTGGGGGGGACCCAGTACTTC. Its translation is CSDVVGGTQYF.

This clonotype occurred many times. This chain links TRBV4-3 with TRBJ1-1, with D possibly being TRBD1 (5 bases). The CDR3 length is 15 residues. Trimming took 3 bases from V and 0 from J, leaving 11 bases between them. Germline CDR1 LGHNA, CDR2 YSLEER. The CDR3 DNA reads TGCGCCAGCAGCCAGGCTGGGGCGTTGAACACTGAAGCTTTCTTT. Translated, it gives CASSQAGALNTEAFF.

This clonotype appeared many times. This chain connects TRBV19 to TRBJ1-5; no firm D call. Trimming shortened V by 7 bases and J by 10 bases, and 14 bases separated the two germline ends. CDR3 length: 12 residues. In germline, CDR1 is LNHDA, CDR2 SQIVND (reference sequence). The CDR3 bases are TGTGCCAGTAACAGCGATAAGGGTCCCCAGCATTTT. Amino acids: CASNSDKGPQHF.

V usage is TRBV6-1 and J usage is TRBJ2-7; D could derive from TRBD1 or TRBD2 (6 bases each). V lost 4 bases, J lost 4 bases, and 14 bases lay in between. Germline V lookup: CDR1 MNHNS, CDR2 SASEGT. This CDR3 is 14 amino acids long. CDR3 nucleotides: TGTGCCAGCAGTGCCGCCCGGGGGCCATACGAGCAGTACTTC. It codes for CASSAARGPYEQYF.

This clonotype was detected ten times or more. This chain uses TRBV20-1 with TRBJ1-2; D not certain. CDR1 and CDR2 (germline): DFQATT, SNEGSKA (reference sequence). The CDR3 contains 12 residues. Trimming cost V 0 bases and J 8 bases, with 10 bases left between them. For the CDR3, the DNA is TGCAGTGCTAGAGATTCGGAGGGAGGCTACACCTTC. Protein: CSARDSEGGYTF.

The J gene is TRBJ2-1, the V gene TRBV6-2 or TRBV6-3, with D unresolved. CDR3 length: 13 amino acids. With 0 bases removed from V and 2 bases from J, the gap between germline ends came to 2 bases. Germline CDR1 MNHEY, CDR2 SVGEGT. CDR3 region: CASSYSAYNEQFF. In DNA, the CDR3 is TGTGCCAGCAGTTACTCAGCCTACAATGAGCAGTTCTTC.

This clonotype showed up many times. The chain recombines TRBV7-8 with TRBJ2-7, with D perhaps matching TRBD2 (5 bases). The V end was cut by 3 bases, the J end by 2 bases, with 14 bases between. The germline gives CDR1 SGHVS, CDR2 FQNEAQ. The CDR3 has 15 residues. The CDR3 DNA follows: TGTGCCAGCAGCTTCTCGGCGGGTCACCCCTACGAGCAGTACTTC. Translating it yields CASSFSAGHPYEQYF.

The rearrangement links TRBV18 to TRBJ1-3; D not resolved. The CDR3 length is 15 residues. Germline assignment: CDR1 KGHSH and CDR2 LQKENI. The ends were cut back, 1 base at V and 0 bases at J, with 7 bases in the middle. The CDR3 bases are TGTGCCAGCTCACCACTCCTGACCTCTGGAAACACCATATATTTT. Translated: CASSPLLTSGNTIYF.

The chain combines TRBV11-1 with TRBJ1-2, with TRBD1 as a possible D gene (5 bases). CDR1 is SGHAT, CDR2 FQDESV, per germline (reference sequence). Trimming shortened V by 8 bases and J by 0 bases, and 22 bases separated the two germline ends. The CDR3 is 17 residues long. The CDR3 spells CASRKLGGVRPNYGYTF. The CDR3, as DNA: TGTGCCAGCCGCAAACTGGGGGGGGTTCGGCCTAACTATGGCTACACCTTC. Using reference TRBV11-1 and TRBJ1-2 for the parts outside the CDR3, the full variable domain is EAEVAQSPRYKITEKSQAVAFWCDPISGHATLYWYRQILGQGPELLVQFQDESVVDDSQLPKDRFSAERLKGVDSTLKIQPAELGDSAMYLCASRKLGGVRPNYGYTFGSGTRLTVV.

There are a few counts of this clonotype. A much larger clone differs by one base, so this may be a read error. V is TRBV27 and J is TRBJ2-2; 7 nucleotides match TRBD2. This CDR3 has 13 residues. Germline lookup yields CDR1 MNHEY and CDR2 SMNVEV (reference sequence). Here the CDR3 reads CASSLIPRGELCF. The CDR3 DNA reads TGTGCCAGCAGTTTAATCCCTCGGGGGGAGCTGTGTTTT.

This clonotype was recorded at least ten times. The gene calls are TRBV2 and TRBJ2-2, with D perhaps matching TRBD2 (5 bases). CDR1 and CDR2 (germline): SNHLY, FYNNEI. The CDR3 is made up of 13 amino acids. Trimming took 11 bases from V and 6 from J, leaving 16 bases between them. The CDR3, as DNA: TGTGCCCCTGGGGAGCTCAAGGCCGGGGAGCTGTTTTTT. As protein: CAPGELKAGELFF. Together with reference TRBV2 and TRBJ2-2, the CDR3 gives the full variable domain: EPEVTQTPSHQVTQMGQEVILRCVPISNHLYFYWYRQILGQKVEFLVSFYNNEISEKSEIFDDQFSVERPDGSNFTLKIRSTKLEDSAMYFCAPGELKAGELFFGEGSRLTVL.

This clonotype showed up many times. In nucleotides, the CDR3 is TGCGCCAGCAGCTTGGCCGGATCCTACTACGAGCAGTACTTC. Translating it yields CASSLAGSYYEQYF. The J gene is TRBJ2-7, the V gene TRBV5-1, with no clear D. Germline loops: CDR1 SGHRS, CDR2 YFSETQ. The CDR3 consists of 14 residues. V lost 0 bases to trimming and J lost 3 bases, with 10 bases between them. The entire variable domain, with the rest obtained from reference TRBV5-1 and TRBJ2-7, is as follows: KAGVTQTPRYLIKTRGQQVTLSCSPISGHRSVSWYQQTPGQGLQFLFEYFSETQRNKGNFPGRFSGRQFSNSRSEMNVSTLELGDSALYLCASSLAGSYYEQYFGPGTRLTVT.

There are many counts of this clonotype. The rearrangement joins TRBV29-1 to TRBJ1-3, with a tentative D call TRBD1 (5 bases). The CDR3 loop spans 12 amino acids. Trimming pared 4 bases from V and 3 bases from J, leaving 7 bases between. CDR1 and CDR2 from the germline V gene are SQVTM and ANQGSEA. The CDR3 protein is CSVVGVGNTIYF. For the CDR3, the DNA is TGCAGCGTTGTAGGGGTTGGAAACACCATATATTTT. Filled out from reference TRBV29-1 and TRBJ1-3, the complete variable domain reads SAVISQKPSRDICQRGTSLTIQCQVDSQVTMMFWYRQQPGQSLTLIATANQGSEATYESGFVIDKFPISRPNLTFSTLTVSNMSPEDSSIYLCSVVGVGNTIYFGEGSWLTVV.

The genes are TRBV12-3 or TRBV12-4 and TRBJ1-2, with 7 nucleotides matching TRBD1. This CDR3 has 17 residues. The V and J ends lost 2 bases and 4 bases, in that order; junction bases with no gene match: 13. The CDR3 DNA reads TGTGCCAGCAGTTTATCCTATATAGGACAGGACCCCTATGGCTACACCTTC. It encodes CASSLSYIGQDPYGYTF.

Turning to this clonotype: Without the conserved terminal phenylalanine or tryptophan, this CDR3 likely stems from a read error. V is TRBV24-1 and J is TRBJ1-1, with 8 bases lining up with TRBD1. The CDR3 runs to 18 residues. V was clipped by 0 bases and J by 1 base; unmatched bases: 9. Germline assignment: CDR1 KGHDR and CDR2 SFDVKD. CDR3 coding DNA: TGTGCCACCAGTGATTTGCGGACAGGGAGGACTTCGAACACTGAAGCTTTCGTT. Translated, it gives CATSDLRTGRTSNTEAFV.